This note documents a single T cell receptor beta chain sequence. The target antigen is unknown. Profiled with immunoSEQ multiplex PCR; TCRdb holds only in-frame clones, not every one. The sample has about 35,000 clones, 78% seen once. The data originate from a study of OX40 agonist ivuxolimab in advanced cancers. Study-level information: Earlier anti-PD-1, anti-PD-L1 or anti-CTLA-4 therapy was permitted; roughly 42% had received some.

Study results and caveats: CD8+ T cells (on average) carried more expanded clones than CD4+ T cells. Among expanded peripheral T cells, antigen specificity went undetermined.

This receptor was obtained from an adult with an advanced solid tumor such as melanoma, head and neck, liver or kidney cancer. The sample was CD4+ or CD8+ T cells sorted from blood, taken in a trial of the OX40 agonist ivuxolimab.

DNA for the CDR3: TGTGCCAGCACGGGCAGGGGCTTTGGCTACACCTTC. The encoded protein is CASTGRGFGYTF. The chain uses TRBV6-5 and TRBJ1-2, with D possibly matching TRBD1 (6 bases). The CDR3 runs to 12 residues. V shed 7 bases and J shed 7 bases, with 13 bases lying between them. Germline values: CDR1 MNHEY, CDR2 SVGAGI.